This record looks at one T cell receptor (beta chain) sequence and its context. Its antigen is still unknown. A junction boundary mismatches the germline segment, possibly from a read error. The CDR3 runs 14 residues. Germline V gene sequence: CDR1 KGHDR, CDR2 SFDVKD. This specimen comes from a study of post-analysis software for immune sequencing data. Overall study context: Courses of disease covered relapsing-remitting, secondary progressive and progressive-relapsing multiple sclerosis. Notes on the study in general: Diversity measured as normalized Chao1 was significantly lower in multiple sclerosis patients than in controls. Controls showed lower frequencies than patients for five TRBV segments, and TRBV5-6, TRBV5-1 and TRBV20-1 were among these.

Unique molecular identifiers were present in the TCR beta cDNA libraries. With about 1 to 11 million T cells as the source, 400,000 to 550,000 cDNA molecules resulted. TCRdb called the PCR reads again in MiXCR, with one record for every CDR3 protein. Counted here are under 650,000 distinct CDR3 sequences, 44% occurring once; the ten biggest clones make up 1.7%. Sequencing input: blood. This receptor was identified in a girl aged 5-17 years with multiple sclerosis. The chain joins TRBV24-1 to TRBJ2-1, with 7 nucleotides matching TRBD2. The CDR3 is CATRKSGAGNGQFF. The CDR3 nucleotides are TGTGCCACCAGGAAGAGCGGGGCCGGGAATGGGCAGTTCTTC.